These T cell receptor beta chains were read from a single sample in a study of cytomegalovirus exposure and HLA in healthy donors. Generated by immunoSEQ multiplex PCR, the TCRdb table keeps only in-frame clones and is missing some. The sample includes about 270,000 clones, roughly two thirds of them seen just once. The sequenced material came from PBMCs. Every receptor here comes from a female donor in good health and CMV-seronegative. Each CDR3 is given without its conserved first and last residue.

J gene	V gene	CDR3 protein
TRBJ2-2	TRBV5-4	ASSVLAGGPGELF
TRBJ1-6	TRBV27	ASSFNRGLGSPLH
TRBJ2-7	TRBV7-9	ASSLVASGDYEQY
TRBJ1-2	TRBV6-6	ASIPLFDRTRRGYT
TRBJ2-7	TRBV9	ASSVGEGNEQY
TRBJ2-1	TRBV9	ASSVNGGPYNEQF
TRBJ2-1	TRBV2	ASSEKREAGRRSNEQF
TRBJ2-3	TRBV25-1	ASSTTSGSLLADTQY
TRBJ2-7	TRBV6-1	ASEEQGATYEQY
TRBJ2-3	TRBV7-2	ASSVAGGSIDTQY
TRBJ2-5	TRBV6-1	ASSEVRGETQY
TRBJ1-6	TRBV18	ASSPLGQGDSPLH
TRBJ2-2	TRBV4-2	ASSQDPMGEGAGELF
TRBJ2-1	TRBV29-1	SVESNEQF
TRBJ2-1	TRBV4-1	ASSQFTSGRGNEQF
TRBJ1-1	TRBV13	ASSMGQGNTEAF
TRBJ2-7	TRBV19	ASSVPGTGTYEQY
TRBJ2-7	TRBV27	ASSTVTGAAYEQY
TRBJ2-7	TRBV10-2	ASSETPYSYEQY
TRBJ1-4	TRBV11-2	ASSQQKPNGKLF
TRBJ1-1	TRBV6-4	ASSDCLAGRNTEAF
TRBJ2-1	TRBV11-3	ASSLGATIYNEQF
TRBJ2-7	TRBV27	ASSLSERTGFSYEQY
TRBJ2-2	TRBV30	AWSATNTGELF
TRBJ2-7	TRBV30	AWRERHHQV
TRBJ2-7	TRBV19	ASSGGLDEQY
TRBJ2-3	TRBV5-1	ASALETSTDTQY
TRBJ2-7	TRBV11-2	ASSLRESTYEQY
TRBJ1-1	TRBV5-1	ASSTGTGMRTEAF
TRBJ2-7	TRBV7-9	SSSSGRLTLGEQY
TRBJ1-2	TRBV10-3	AISEGDRVNYGYT
TRBJ2-3	TRBV6-1	ASSDPGQGGDTQY
NA	TRBV28	ASSSRAYEQY
TRBJ2-1	TRBV5-1	ASSLDGMNYNEQF
TRBJ2-5	TRBV5-8	ASQTSGRAEETQY
TRBJ1-2	TRBV5-8	ASSSEEANYGYT
TRBJ1-5	TRBV7-9	SSSFGGTGNQPQH
TRBJ1-6	TRBV5-1	ASSLGTGNSPLH
TRBJ2-1	TRBV29-1	SVARSTEQF
TRBJ1-2	TRBV7-6	ASSLASWAENNNYGYT
TRBJ2-5	TRBV5-1	ASSFGGQETQY
TRBJ2-7	TRBV29-1	SVSQGGEQY
TRBJ2-1	TRBV11-3	ASSLDGASGRAGYNEQF
TRBJ2-5	TRBV6-5	ASSYSTGVMETQY
TRBJ1-1	TRBV7-9	SSSPVDLGNTEAF
TRBJ2-5	TRBV2	ASSPSGTGGTETQY
TRBJ1-2	TRBV6-1	ASSEPEMLYPNYGYT
TRBJ2-7	TRBV7-3	ASSLRAGVGEQY